This T cell receptor (beta chain) originates from a study of vaccination and CD4 T cells after COVID-19 (dated by TCRdb to between 2021 and 2024). Some background on the complete study: Convalescent patients had a positive SARS-CoV-2 result on nasal swab PCR, and of these patients, some 10 had mild disease and one had severe disease. Overlapping spike peptide pools from SARS-CoV-2 and from the common cold coronaviruses HCoV-NL63, HCoV-OC43 and HCoV-229E were used as culture stimuli. Post-COVID blood samples were collected from convalescent patients a median of around 100 days after diagnosis, with a range of roughly 30 to 161 days. Control cultures received a CEFX viral epitope pool as the positive control, an HIV-1 Nef peptide pool as the negative control, or no peptide. Six males and four females were included in the convalescent cohort, with two Hispanic individuals, seven Caucasians, two Asians and one multiracial person represented. The spike-specific CD4+ TCR repertoire was compared before and after mRNA vaccination in approximately ten COVID-19 convalescent patients and a few infection-naive healthy vaccine recipients. Post-vaccine blood samples were taken a median of approximately 70 days after the second vaccine dose, with a range of 14 to 241 days. Participants received two doses of either the Pfizer-BioNTech BNT162b2 vaccine (n=8) or the Moderna mRNA-1273 vaccine (n=2). Study-wide conclusions, independent of this receptor: The number of convalescent patients in the study was relatively small, and the study did not examine early timepoints following natural infection. Among convalescent patients, a median around 86% of the SARS-CoV-2-reactive clones seen after vaccination appeared only after vaccination, which suggests priming specific to the vaccine. Although the median number of SARS-CoV-2-reactive clonotypes went up from 20 to 25 after infection to 35 to 40 after vaccination, the increase was not significant. Nearly all vaccine-specific clones in convalescent patients (304 of 307) were mono-reactive for SARS-CoV-2 spike rather than cross-reactive with common cold coronaviruses.

The library was produced with PCR. TCR sequencing of DNA from cultured CD4+ T cells used the Oncomine TCR Beta short-read assay at the Johns Hopkins FTIC core. The QIAamp micro DNA kit was used to extract genomic DNA from the cultured CD4+ T cells. The Oncomine TCR Beta libraries from cultured CD4+ T cells were pooled using unique dual indexes and then sequenced on an Illumina iSeq 100. In the paper's pipeline: Non-productive sequences were removed, and CDR3s that did not start with C, did not end with F or W, or were shorter than 7 amino acids were discarded. Antigen-specific clonotypes were identified with the MANAFEST web application by comparing peptide-stimulated wells with reference and other culture wells. An FDR below 0.05, an odds ratio above 5, and a productive frequency above 0.1% in at least two of three replicate wells were required for clones to be considered positive. Clonotypes that were significantly expanded in both SARS-CoV-2 spike wells and at least one common cold coronavirus spike condition were defined as cross-reactive. Similarity between CDR3 sequences was evaluated in R version 3.6.1 using Levenshtein distances (stringdist) and unrooted phylogenetic trees (ape). In TCRdb, the public reads were trimmed at Q25 with fastp and aligned with MiXCR, with productive beta chains retained. All rows with the same CDR3 protein become a single entry with the most common DNA and genes. Here the V and J calls rest on TCRdb's processing, not on the authors' analysis. In this sample the table shows more than 15,000 distinct CDR3 sequences, roughly 46% of which occur a single time. The top ten clones comprise about 6.3% of the sample.

The junction carries 9 bases between V and J, which are trimmed by 8 bases and 5 bases respectively. CDR1 and CDR2 are drawn from the germline V gene: MNHNS, SASEGT. Reading from cysteine to phenylalanine, the CDR3 counts 11 amino acids. This entry keeps only the CDR3 DNA: 33 bases, framed from base 1. This clonotype has only one observation. This receptor's antigen is unknown. No clone much larger than this one lies a single base away; base qualities are absent. One read represents weak support. The meaning of the sample's treatment or condition label: roughly 10-day PBMC culture with coronavirus spike peptide pools or control peptides (ViraFEST assay). To expand antigen-specific T cells with peptide pools and then pick out the expanded clonotypes through TCR sequencing, the study relied on the ViraFEST assay. The convalescent patients' positive SARS-CoV-2 PCR tests were from March to December 2020, which was before the Alpha, Beta and Delta variants emerged in the United States. PBMCs were cultured at around 2 million per well in IMDM supplemented with roughly 5.2% human AB serum and approximately 10 IU/ml IL-2, with approximately 9.2 ug/ml peptide pools added. Half of the culture medium was replaced with fresh IL-2-containing medium on days 3 and 7. Once the cells had been in culture for around 10 days, the EasySep CD4+ T cell isolation kit was used to isolate CD4+ T cells by negative selection. Ficoll-Paque Plus gradient centrifugation was used to isolate PBMCs from whole blood, and the isolated PBMCs were then either used fresh or cryopreserved at -140C. Triplicate wells were generally used for each culture condition.

The chain joins TRBV6-1 to TRBJ1-2; TRBD1 is perhaps the D gene, given 5 matching bases. Here the sequenced sample was CD4+ T cells from blood, cultured in vitro, taken before SARS-CoV-2 vaccination. The receptor's source is a human donor who had recovered from COVID-19. The DNA sequence is TGTGCCAGCGGGGCCTGGTATGGCTACACCTTC. This translates into CASGAWYGYTF.